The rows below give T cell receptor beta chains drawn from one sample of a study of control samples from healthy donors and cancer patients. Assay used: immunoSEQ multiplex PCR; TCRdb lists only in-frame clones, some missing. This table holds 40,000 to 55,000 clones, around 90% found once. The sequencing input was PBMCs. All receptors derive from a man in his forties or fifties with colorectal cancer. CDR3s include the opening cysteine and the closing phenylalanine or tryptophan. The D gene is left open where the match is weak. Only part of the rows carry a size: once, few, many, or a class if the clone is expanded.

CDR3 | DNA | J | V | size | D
CASSGTGLNEQYF | TGTGCCAGCAGCGGGACAGGGTTAAACGAGCAGTACTTC | TRBJ2-7 | TRBV7-2 | - | TRBD1
CASSPPGGSSYEQYF | TGTGCCAGCTCACCACCGGGCGGAAGCTCCTACGAGCAGTACTTC | TRBJ2-7 | TRBV18 | - | -
CASSRGTGELFF | TGTGCCAGCAGCCGAGGCACCGGGGAGCTGTTTTTT | TRBJ2-2 | TRBV7-8 | - | -
CASSSKGHSGANVLTF | TGTGCCAGCAGTTCCAAAGGCCACTCTGGGGCCAACGTCCTGACTTTC | TRBJ2-6 | TRBV6-5 | - | -
CASSEYWEHPQGTEAFF | TGTGCCAGCAGTGAATATTGGGAACACCCCCAGGGGACTGAAGCTTTCTTT | TRBJ1-1 | TRBV25-1 | - | -
CATLPEGLYNEQFF | TGCGCCACCCTCCCCGAGGGATTATACAATGAGCAGTTCTTC | TRBJ2-1 | TRBV10-2 | once | -
CASRESASNTQYF | TGTGCCAGCAGAGAGAGCGCCTCAAATACGCAGTATTTT | TRBJ2-3 | TRBV6-6 | - | -
CASSEGEGAGNTIYF | TGTGCCAGCAGTGAAGGGGAGGGGGCTGGAAACACCATATATTTT | TRBJ1-3 | TRBV6-1 | - | -
CASSVGAAETDTQYF | TGTGCCAGCAGCGTAGGGGCGGCAGAGACAGATACGCAGTATTTT | TRBJ2-3 | TRBV9 | once | -
CASRQLGATYEQYF | TGTGCCAGCAGACAATTGGGAGCCACCTACGAGCAGTACTTC | TRBJ2-7 | TRBV6-5 | - | -
CASSLGGVGNTIYF | TGTGCCAGCAGCTTAGGAGGGGTTGGAAACACCATATATTTT | TRBJ1-3 | TRBV11-2 | - | -
CASSHPRTGAWGNQPQHF | TGCGCCAGCAGCCATCCCAGAACAGGGGCATGGGGCAATCAGCCCCAGCATTTT | TRBJ1-5 | TRBV4-1 | - | TRBD1
CASSESVGEAETQYF | TGTGCCAGCAGTGAATCGGTGGGAGAGGCAGAGACCCAGTACTTC | TRBJ2-5 | TRBV6-1 | - | -
CASSRLSGGDEKLFF | TGCGCCAGCAGCCGACTCTCAGGGGGCGATGAAAAACTGTTTTTT | TRBJ1-4 | TRBV4-3 | - | TRBD1
CASSQGQGIYEQYF | TGTGCCAGCAGCCAGGGACAGGGAATCTACGAGCAGTACTTC | TRBJ2-7 | TRBV6-5 | - | TRBD1
CASSSGLAGYNEQFF | TGCGCCAGCAGCTCTGGACTAGCGGGCTACAATGAGCAGTTCTTC | TRBJ2-1 | TRBV5-1 | once | TRBD2
CASSLDWDGRYGYTF | TGTGCCAGCAGCTTGGATTGGGACGGACGATATGGCTACACCTTC | TRBJ1-2 | TRBV5-4 | - | -
CASSYGGPFSGNTIYF | TGTGCCAGCAGTTACGGGGGGCCCTTCTCTGGAAACACCATATATTTT | TRBJ1-3 | TRBV6-2/TRBV6-3 | - | -
CASSRDIRSGNTIYF | TGTGCCAGCAGCCGGGACATCCGCTCTGGAAACACCATATATTTT | TRBJ1-3 | TRBV5-5 | - | -
CASSAPGDNQPQHF | TGTGCCAGCAGCGCCCCAGGGGACAATCAGCCCCAGCATTTT | TRBJ1-5 | TRBV9 | - | -
CAISAGTTNTEAFF | TGTGCCATCAGTGCGGGTACGACGAACACTGAAGCTTTCTTT | TRBJ1-1 | TRBV10-3 | - | -
CASSLYRDISVNEQFF | TGCGCCAGCAGCTTATACCGGGACATTAGTGTCAATGAGCAGTTCTTC | TRBJ2-1 | TRBV5-1 | - | -
CASSLVGSSNEQFF | TGTGCCAGCAGCTTAGTGGGGAGTAGCAATGAGCAGTTCTTC | TRBJ2-1 | TRBV11-2 | few | -
CASSWGTVGGDTQYF | TGCGCCAGCAGCTGGGGGACAGTTGGGGGAGATACGCAGTATTTT | TRBJ2-3 | TRBV5-1 | - | TRBD1
CASSLQSSYEQYF | TGTGCCAGCAGCCTACAGAGCTCCTACGAGCAGTACTTC | TRBJ2-7 | TRBV28 | - | -
CATSRRVPGQGVNTEAFF | TGTGCCACCAGCAGACGAGTACCGGGACAGGGGGTGAACACTGAAGCTTTCTTT | TRBJ1-1 | TRBV15 | - | TRBD1
CASSLGNSGRHQETQYF | TGTGCCAGCAGCTTAGGAAATAGCGGGAGGCATCAAGAGACCCAGTACTTC | TRBJ2-5 | TRBV11-3 | - | TRBD2
CASSQDSTGVHEQFF | TGCGCCAGCAGCCAAGATAGTACAGGGGTCCATGAGCAGTTCTTC | TRBJ2-1 | TRBV4-3 | - | TRBD1
CASSYLGQGRHEQYF | TGTGCCAGCAGTTACCTGGGGCAAGGGCGACACGAGCAGTACTTC | TRBJ2-7 | TRBV6-5 | - | -
CASSPRIGLNYGYTF | TGTGCCAGCAGCCCGCGAATCGGACTGAACTATGGCTACACCTTC | TRBJ1-2 | TRBV14 | - | -
CASSQGPQETQYF | TGTGCCAGCAGCCAGGGACCTCAAGAGACCCAGTACTTC | TRBJ2-5 | TRBV7-2 | - | -
CASSLSSQTVQVF | TGTGCCAGCAGCTTAAGTAGTCAGACTGTTCAAGTCTTC | TRBJ2-1 | TRBV7-9 | - | -
CASSYWGPPNTGELFF | TGTGCCAGCAGTTACTGGGGACCCCCGAACACCGGGGAGCTGTTTTTT | TRBJ2-2 | TRBV6-5 | once | -
CASSFRQNTGELFF | TGTGCCAGCAGCTTCCGACAGAACACCGGGGAGCTGTTTTTT | TRBJ2-2 | TRBV7-2 | - | -
CASSLLRGHAEAFF | TGTGCCAGCAGTTTATTAAGGGGGCATGCTGAAGCTTTCTTT | TRBJ1-1 | TRBV27 | - | TRBD1
CASSPAGSILSEGF | TGTGCCAGCAGCCCCGCGGGATCCATCCTTTCCGAAGGCTTC | TRBJ1-2 | TRBV5-6 | - | -
CASSHDTYEQYF | TGTGCCAGCAGCCACGACACCTACGAGCAGTACTTC | TRBJ2-7 | TRBV12-3/TRBV12-4 | once | -
CASSRGIVETQYF | TGTGCCAGCTCCCGAGGGATTGTGGAGACCCAGTACTTC | TRBJ2-5 | TRBV6-5 | - | -
CASSTSDYNEQFF | TGCGCCAGCTCAACTAGCGACTACAATGAGCAGTTCTTC | TRBJ2-1 | TRBV5-1 | - | TRBD2
CASRLDRAEEQYF | TGTGCCAGCAGGTTGGACAGGGCTGAAGAGCAGTACTTC | TRBJ2-7 | TRBV11-2 | - | TRBD1
CASSPTRTGGLYSSLHF | TGTGCCAGCAGTCCTACGCGGACAGGGGGCTTGTATTCATCCCTCCACTTT | TRBJ1-6 | TRBV27 | - | TRBD1
CASSYSRTGGLYNEQFF | TGTGCCAGCAGTTACTCTAGGACGGGAGGGCTCTACAATGAGCAGTTCTTC | TRBJ2-1 | TRBV6-2/TRBV6-3 | - | TRBD2
CASSFRTGGNYEQYF | TGTGCCAGCAGCTTTAGGACGGGAGGGAACTACGAGCAGTACTTC | TRBJ2-7 | TRBV7-2 | once | TRBD2
CASSPGTSRAGDTEAFF | TGTGCCAGCAGTCCCGGAACCTCCAGGGCAGGGGACACTGAAGCTTTCTTT | TRBJ1-1 | TRBV2 | once | -
CSAYGHSDANYGYTF | TGCAGCGCATACGGACACTCCGATGCTAACTATGGCTACACCTTC | TRBJ1-2 | TRBV29-1 | - | -
CASSPPNRAPYEQYF | TGTGCCAGCAGCCCCCCCAATAGGGCCCCCTACGAGCAGTACTTC | TRBJ2-7 | TRBV7-8 | - | -
CATSDTGSPGGEQFF | TGTGCCACCAGTGATACGGGCTCACCCGGAGGTGAGCAGTTCTTC | TRBJ2-1 | TRBV24-1 | - | -
CASSYAPGLAGGTSTDTQYF | TGTGCCAGCAGTTACGCACCGGGACTAGCGGGAGGCACTAGCACAGATACGCAGTATTTT | TRBJ2-3 | TRBV6-2/TRBV6-3 | - | TRBD2